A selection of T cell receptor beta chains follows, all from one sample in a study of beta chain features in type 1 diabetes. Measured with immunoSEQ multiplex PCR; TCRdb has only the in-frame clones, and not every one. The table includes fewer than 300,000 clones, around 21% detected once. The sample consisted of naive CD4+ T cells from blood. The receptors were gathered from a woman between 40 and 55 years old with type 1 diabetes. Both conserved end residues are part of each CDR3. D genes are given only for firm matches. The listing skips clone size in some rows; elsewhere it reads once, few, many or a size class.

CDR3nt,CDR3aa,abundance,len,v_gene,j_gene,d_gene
TGCGCCAGCAGCACTACAGGGTCGGATGAGCAGTTCTTC,CASSTTGSDEQFF,few,13,TRBV5-1,TRBJ2-1,NA
TGTGCCAGCTCACCCCCTAGCACAGATACGCAGTATTTT,CASSPPSTDTQYF,NA,13,TRBV18,TRBJ2-3,NA
TGCGCCAGCAGCCGTGGAGGGAACTATGGCTACACCTTC,CASSRGGNYGYTF,NA,13,TRBV4-3,TRBJ1-2,NA
TGTGCCTGGAGTTGGCAGAACACTGAAGCTTTCTTT,CAWSWQNTEAFF,few,12,TRBV30,TRBJ1-1,NA
TGTGCCAGCAGCGGGACAGGGGGTGAAAAACTGTTTTTT,CASSGTGGEKLFF,NA,13,TRBV5-6,TRBJ1-4,TRBD1
TGTGCCAGCAGCGTAATGAGCGTCGACGCGGATACGCAGTATTTT,CASSVMSVDADTQYF,few,15,TRBV9,TRBJ2-3,NA
TGTGCCAGCGGCCGTGACAGCCCCGAGCAGTACTTC,CASGRDSPEQYF,once,12,TRBV28,TRBJ2-7,NA
TGTGCCAGCAGCTTGGCCGGCGGTGGCAATCAGCCCCAGCATTTT,CASSLAGGGNQPQHF,NA,15,TRBV5-6,TRBJ1-5,NA
TGCGCCAGCAGCTCAGGGGTGAACACTGAAGCTTTCTTT,CASSSGVNTEAFF,few,13,TRBV5-1,TRBJ1-1,NA
TGTGCCAGCAGCCTAATGAGCCTAGTGGGCACTGAAGCTTTCTTT,CASSLMSLVGTEAFF,NA,15,TRBV11-2,TRBJ1-1,NA
TGTGCCAGCTCACCAGGCGGGTGGCAGGAGGCGTTTTTT,CASSPGGWQEAFF,NA,13,TRBV18,TRBJ1-4,NA
TGTGCCAGCAGCTTTAACGGTGAGCAGTTCTTC,CASSFNGEQFF,few,11,TRBV7-3,TRBJ2-1,NA
TGTGCCAGCTCACCAGGGGCAGGTAACTACGAGCAGTACTTC,CASSPGAGNYEQYF,few,14,TRBV18,TRBJ2-7,NA
TGTGCCAGCAGCCAAGAATCGAGTATGACCTACGAGCAGTACTTC,CASSQESSMTYEQYF,NA,15,TRBV4-2,TRBJ2-7,NA
TGCGCCAGCAGCCGGGACAGGACGGGAGCCGACGAGCAGTACTTC,CASSRDRTGADEQYF,NA,15,TRBV5-1,TRBJ2-7,TRBD1
TGTGCCAGCAGCTTAAGTTCGGGAGAGGTTGACATTCAGTACTTC,CASSLSSGEVDIQYF,NA,15,TRBV7-9,TRBJ2-4,NA
TGCGCCAGCAGTCAATCTGACAGGCCCTTAGGCTATGGCTACACCTTC,CASSQSDRPLGYGYTF,few,16,TRBV23-1,TRBJ1-2,NA
TGCAGTGCTACACACAACTATGGCTACACCTTC,CSATHNYGYTF,NA,11,TRBV20-1,TRBJ1-2,NA
TGTGCCAGCAGCTTAGTACAGGGTCACACCGGGGAGCTGTTTTTT,CASSLVQGHTGELFF,NA,15,TRBV7-9,TRBJ2-2,NA
TGTGCCAGCAGCAAGAGGGATTCACCCCTCCACTTT,CASSKRDSPLHF,few,12,TRBV6-6,TRBJ1-6,NA
TGTGCCAGCAGCCCGGGGGGGACTCAGTACGAGCAGTACTTC,CASSPGGTQYEQYF,NA,14,TRBV7-3,TRBJ2-7,TRBD2
TGTGCCACCAGCAGAGGGTCGACAGCCCAGCCCCAAGAGACCCAGTACTTC,CATSRGSTAQPQETQYF,NA,17,TRBV15,TRBJ2-5,NA